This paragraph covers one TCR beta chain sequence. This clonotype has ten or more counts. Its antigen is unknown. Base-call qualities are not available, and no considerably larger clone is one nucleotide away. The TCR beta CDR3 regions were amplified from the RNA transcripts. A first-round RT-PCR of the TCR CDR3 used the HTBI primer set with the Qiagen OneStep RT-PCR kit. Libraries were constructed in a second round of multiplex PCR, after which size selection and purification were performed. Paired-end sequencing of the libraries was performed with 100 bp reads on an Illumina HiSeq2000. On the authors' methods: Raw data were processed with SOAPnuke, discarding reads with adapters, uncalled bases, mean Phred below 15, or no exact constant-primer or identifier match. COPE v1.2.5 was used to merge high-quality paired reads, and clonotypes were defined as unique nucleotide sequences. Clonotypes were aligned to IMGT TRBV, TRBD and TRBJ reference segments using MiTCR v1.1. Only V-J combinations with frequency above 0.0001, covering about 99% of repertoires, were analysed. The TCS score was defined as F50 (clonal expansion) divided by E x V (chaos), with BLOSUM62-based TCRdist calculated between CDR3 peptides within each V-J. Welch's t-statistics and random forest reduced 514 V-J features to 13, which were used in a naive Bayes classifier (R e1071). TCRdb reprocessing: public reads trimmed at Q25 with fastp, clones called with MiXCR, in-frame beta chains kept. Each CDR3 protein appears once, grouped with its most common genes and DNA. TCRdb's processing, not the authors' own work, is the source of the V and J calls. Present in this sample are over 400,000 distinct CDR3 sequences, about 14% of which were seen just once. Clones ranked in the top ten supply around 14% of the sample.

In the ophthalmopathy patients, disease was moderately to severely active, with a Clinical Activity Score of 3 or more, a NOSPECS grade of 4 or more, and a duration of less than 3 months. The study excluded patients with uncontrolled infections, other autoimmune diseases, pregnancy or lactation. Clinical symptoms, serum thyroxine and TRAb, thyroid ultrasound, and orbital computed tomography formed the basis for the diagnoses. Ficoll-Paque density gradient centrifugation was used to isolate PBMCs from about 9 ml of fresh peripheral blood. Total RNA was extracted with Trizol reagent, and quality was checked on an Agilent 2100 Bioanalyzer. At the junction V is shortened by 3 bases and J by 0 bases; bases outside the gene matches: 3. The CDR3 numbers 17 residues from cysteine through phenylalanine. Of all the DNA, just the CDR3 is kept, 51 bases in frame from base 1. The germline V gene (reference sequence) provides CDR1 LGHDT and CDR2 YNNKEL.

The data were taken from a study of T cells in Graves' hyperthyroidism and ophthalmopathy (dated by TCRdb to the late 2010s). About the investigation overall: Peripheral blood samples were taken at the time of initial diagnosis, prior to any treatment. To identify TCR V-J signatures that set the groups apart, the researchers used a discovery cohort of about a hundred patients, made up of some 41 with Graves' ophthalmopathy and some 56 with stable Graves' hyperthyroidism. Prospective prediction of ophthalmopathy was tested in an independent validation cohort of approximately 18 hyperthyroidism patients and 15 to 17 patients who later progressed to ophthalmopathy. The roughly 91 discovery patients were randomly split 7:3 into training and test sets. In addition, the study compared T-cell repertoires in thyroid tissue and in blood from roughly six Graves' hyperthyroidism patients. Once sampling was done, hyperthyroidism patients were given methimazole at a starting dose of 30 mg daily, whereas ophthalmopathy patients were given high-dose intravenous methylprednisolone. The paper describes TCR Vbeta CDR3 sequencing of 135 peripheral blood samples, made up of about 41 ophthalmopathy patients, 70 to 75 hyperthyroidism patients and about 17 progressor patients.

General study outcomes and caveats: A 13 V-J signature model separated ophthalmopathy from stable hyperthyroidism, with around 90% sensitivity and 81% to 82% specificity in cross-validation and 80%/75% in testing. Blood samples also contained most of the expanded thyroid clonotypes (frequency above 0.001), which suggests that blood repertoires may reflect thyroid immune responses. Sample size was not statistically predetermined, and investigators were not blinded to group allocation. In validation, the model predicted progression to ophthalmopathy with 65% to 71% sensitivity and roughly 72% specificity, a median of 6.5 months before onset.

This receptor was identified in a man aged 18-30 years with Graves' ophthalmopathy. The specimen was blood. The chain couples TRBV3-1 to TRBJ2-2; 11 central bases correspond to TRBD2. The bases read TGTGCCAGCAGCCATCTAGCGGGAGGCGCGAACACCGGGGAGCTGTTTTTT. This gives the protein CASSHLAGGANTGELFF.